This entry lists 10 T cell receptor beta chains sequenced from one sample in a study of beta chain features in type 1 diabetes. The isolated RNA, all of it, was reverse transcribed, so expressed TCRB transcripts were what got sequenced. Data came from immunoSEQ multiplex PCR; TCRdb stores just in-frame clones and leaves some out. In the table there are tens of thousands of clones, 25% to 35% of which are singletons. Sequences were obtained from stem cell memory CD4+ T cells from blood. These receptor sequences come from a woman in her late teens or twenties in good health.

This chain uses TRBV7-9 with TRBJ2-7; 8 bases are a match to TRBD2. This CDR3 has 15 amino acids. The V and J ends lost 5 bases and 5 bases, in that order; junction bases with no gene match: 11. Germline-derived CDR1 and CDR2 are SEHNR and FQNEAQ (reference sequence). The CDR3 region has the DNA TGTGCCAGCAGCCTCGGGAGGGGATCCCATGACGAGCAGTACTTC. Amino acids: CASSLGRGSHDEQYF.

The chain joins TRBV29-1 to TRBJ2-7, with 9 bases aligning to TRBD1. The junction had 10 bases not matched to a gene; V was cut back by 6 bases and J by 4 bases. Germline loops: CDR1 SQVTM, CDR2 ANQGSEA. The CDR3 runs 14 residues. Here the CDR3 DNA reads TGCAGCGTGTCGACAGGGGGTTCGGGGTACGAGCAGTACTTC. This translates into CSVSTGGSGYEQYF.

This chain links TRBV30 with TRBJ2-1; 10 bases match TRBD1. Losses at the gene ends were 1 base for V and 7 bases for J; bases not matched to a gene: 1. CDR1 is GTSNPN and CDR2 is SVGIG in the germline V gene (reference sequence). CDR3 length: 13 residues. DNA of the CDR3: TGTGCCTGGAGTGGGGGACAGGGGAATGAGCAGTTCTTC. Its translation is CAWSGGQGNEQFF.

This clone has a handful of counts. This rearrangement joins TRBV7-2 to TRBJ2-3, with 8 nucleotides matching TRBD1. CDR1 is SGHTA and CDR2 is FQGNSA in the germline V gene. V trimming: 4 bases; J trimming: 4 bases; junction bases outside the gene matches: 10. This CDR3 is 16 amino acids long. The CDR3 nucleotides are TGTGCCAGCAGCTCCCCAGGGGGCGCGGGTGCAGATACGCAGTATTTT. Its translation is CASSSPGGAGADTQYF.

V and J are TRBV6-5 and TRBJ1-2; D remains ambiguous. The germline CDR1 and CDR2 sequences are MNHEY and SVGAGI. V was clipped by 7 bases and J by 4 bases, with 16 bases between them. This CDR3 has 14 amino acids. The CDR3 protein is CASKQTPATYGYTF. The CDR3 DNA sequence: TGTGCCAGCAAACAGACCCCGGCGACCTATGGCTACACCTTC.

CDR3 loop: CASSPDLDSNEQFF. The DNA for the CDR3 is TGTGCCAGCTCACCTGACTTGGACAGCAATGAGCAGTTCTTC. The rearrangement uses TRBV18 and TRBJ2-1; maybe TRBD1 (6 bases). The germline V and J ends were trimmed by 3 bases and 6 bases, with 12 bases remaining between them. The CDR3 contains 14 residues. Germline CDR1 KGHSH, CDR2 LQKENI.

The rearrangement joins TRBV6-1 to TRBJ2-1; maybe TRBD1 (7 bases). Germline CDR1 is MNHNS and CDR2 is SASEGT. The CDR3 contains 16 residues. V shed 4 bases and J shed 7 bases, with 20 bases lying between them. CDR3 nucleotide sequence: TGTGCCAGCAGTGCGGGGGACAGAGGCTGGAGGAATGAGCAGTTCTTC. Amino acid sequence: CASSAGDRGWRNEQFF.

This clone was counted only a few times. The V call is TRBV16, the J call TRBJ1-4, with a possible D match to TRBD1 (5 bases). This CDR3 region has 15 residues. Germline V lookup: CDR1 KGHSY, CDR2 FQNENV. V lost 4 bases and J lost 0, with 9 bases in between. The CDR3 is CASSRDSATNEKLFF. The CDR3 coding sequence is TGTGCCAGCAGCCGAGACAGCGCAACTAATGAAAAACTGTTTTTT. Full variable domain (rest looked up from reference TRBV16 and TRBJ1-4): GEEVAQTPKHLVRGEGQKAKLYCAPIKGHSYVFWYQQVLKNEFKFLISFQNENVFDETGMPKERFSAKCLPNSPCSLEIQATKLEDSAVYFCASSRDSATNEKLFFGSGTQLSVL.

J is TRBJ1-2 and V is TRBV7-9; tentatively, D is TRBD1 (5 bases). The CDR3 contains 14 residues. V lost 5 bases, J lost 0 bases, and 10 bases lay in between. In germline, CDR1 is SEHNR, CDR2 FQNEAQ (reference sequence). DNA of the CDR3: TGTGCCAGCAGCCGATTACAGGCTAACTATGGCTACACCTTC. This codes for CASSRLQANYGYTF.

The V and J genes are TRBV2 and TRBJ2-5; TRBD1 agrees at 7 bases. Germline trimming cut 6 bases from V and 7 bases from J; bases unmatched to any gene: 5. This CDR3 spans 12 amino acids. Germline V gene sequence: CDR1 SNHLY, CDR2 FYNNEI. This CDR3 is CASRTTGATQYF. The CDR3 DNA reads TGTGCCAGCAGAACAACAGGGGCGACCCAGTACTTC.